The TCR beta chain under discussion was sequenced for a study of blood T cell repertoires in COVID-19. In this sample, this clone turned up a few times. Libraries were prepared by immunoSEQ multiplex PCR; TCRdb keeps only in-frame clonotypes and omits some of them. The table lists 250,000 to 300,000 clones, 70% to 90% of them singletons. Germline V gene data show CDR1 as MNHEY and CDR2 as SVGAGI. CDR3 size: 14 residues. Trimming took off 10 bases at V and 3 bases at J, with 18 bases between the two ends. Sequencing used peripheral blood. The rearrangement joins TRBV6-5 to TRBJ1-2; TRBD1 might be the D (6 bases). The TCR originated in a woman in her 70s with acute or convalescent COVID-19. The CDR3 sequence: CATRRGQGDYGYTF. The CDR3, as DNA: TGTGCCACTAGAAGGGGACAAGGTGACTATGGCTACACCTTC.